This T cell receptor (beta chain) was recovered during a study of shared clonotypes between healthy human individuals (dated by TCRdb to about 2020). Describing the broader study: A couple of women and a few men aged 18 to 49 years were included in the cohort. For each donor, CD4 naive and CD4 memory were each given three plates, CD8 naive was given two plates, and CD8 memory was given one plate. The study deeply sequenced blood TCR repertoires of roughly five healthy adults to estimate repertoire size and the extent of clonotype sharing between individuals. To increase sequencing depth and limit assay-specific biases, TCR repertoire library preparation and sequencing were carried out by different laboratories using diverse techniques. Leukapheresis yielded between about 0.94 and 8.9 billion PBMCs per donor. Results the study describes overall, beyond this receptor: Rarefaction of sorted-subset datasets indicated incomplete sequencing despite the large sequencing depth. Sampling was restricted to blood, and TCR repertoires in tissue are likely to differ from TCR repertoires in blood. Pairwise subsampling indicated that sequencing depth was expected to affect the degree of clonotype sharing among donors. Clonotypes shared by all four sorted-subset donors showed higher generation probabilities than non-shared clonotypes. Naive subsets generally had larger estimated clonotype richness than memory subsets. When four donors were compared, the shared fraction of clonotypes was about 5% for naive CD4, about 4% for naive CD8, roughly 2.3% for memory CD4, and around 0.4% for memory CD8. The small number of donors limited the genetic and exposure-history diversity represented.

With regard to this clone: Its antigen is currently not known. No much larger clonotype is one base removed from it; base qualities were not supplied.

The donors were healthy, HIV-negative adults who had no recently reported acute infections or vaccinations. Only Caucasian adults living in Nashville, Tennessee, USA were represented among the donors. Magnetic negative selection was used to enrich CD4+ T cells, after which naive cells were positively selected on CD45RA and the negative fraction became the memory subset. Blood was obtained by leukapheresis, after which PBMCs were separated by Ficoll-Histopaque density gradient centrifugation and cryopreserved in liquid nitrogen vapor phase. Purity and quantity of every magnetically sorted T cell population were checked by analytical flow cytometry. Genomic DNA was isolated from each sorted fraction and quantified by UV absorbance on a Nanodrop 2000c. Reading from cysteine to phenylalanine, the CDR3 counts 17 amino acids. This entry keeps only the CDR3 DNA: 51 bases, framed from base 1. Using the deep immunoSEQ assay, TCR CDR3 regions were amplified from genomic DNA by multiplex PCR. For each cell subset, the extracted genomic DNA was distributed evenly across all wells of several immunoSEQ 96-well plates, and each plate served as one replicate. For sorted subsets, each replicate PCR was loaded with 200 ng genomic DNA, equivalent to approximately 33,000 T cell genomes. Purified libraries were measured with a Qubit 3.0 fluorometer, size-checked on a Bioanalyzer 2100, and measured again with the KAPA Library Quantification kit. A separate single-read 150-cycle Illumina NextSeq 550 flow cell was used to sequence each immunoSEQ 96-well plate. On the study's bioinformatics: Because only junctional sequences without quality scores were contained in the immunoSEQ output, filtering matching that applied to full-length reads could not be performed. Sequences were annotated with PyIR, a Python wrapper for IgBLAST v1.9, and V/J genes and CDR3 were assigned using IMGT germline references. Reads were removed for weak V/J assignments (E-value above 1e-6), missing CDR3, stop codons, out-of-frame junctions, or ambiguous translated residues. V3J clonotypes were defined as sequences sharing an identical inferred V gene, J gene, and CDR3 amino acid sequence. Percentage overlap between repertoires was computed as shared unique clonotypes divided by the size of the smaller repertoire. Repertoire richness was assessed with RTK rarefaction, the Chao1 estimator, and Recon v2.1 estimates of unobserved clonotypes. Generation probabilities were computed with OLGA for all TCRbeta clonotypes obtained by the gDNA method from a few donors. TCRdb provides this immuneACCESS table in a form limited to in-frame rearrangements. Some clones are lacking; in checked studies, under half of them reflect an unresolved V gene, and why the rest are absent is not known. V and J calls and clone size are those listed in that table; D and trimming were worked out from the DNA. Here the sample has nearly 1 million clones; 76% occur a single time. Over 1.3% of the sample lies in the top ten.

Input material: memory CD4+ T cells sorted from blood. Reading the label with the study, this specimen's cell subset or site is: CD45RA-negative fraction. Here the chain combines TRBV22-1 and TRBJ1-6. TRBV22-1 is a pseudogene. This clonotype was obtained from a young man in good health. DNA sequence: TGTCCTGGGAGCGCACCCAGGACGAGCTCCTATAATTCACCCCTCCACTTT. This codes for CPGSAPRTSSYNSPLHF.